This entry lists 5 T cell receptor beta chains sequenced from one sample in a study of cytomegalovirus exposure and HLA in healthy donors. PCR used 60 Vbeta primers and 13 Jbeta primers. Data came from immunoSEQ multiplex PCR; TCRdb stores just in-frame clones and leaves some out. The sample consists of 180,000 or so clones, less than 90% of them appearing once. The specimen sequenced was PBMCs. The receptor source for this set is a woman under 40 in good health and CMV-seronegative.

V is TRBV28 and J is TRBJ2-3, with TRBD2 matching over 7 bases. V lost 6 bases and J lost 0; bases outside the gene matches: 12. This CDR3 contains 17 residues. The germline gives CDR1 MDHEN, CDR2 SYDVKM. The CDR3 loop is CASRAGTTFTSTDTQYF. Written as DNA, the CDR3 is TGTGCCAGCAGAGCCGGGACTACCTTTACTAGCACAGATACGCAGTATTTT.

This sequence joins TRBV29-1 and TRBJ2-3, with TRBD2 identical over 12 bases. CDR1 is SQVTM and CDR2 is ANQGSEA in the germline V gene. The CDR3 totals 13 residues. The J segment lost 7 bases and the V segment lost 8 bases, leaving 7 bases of the junction unmatched. CDR3 region: CSTRLAGDHTQYF. The CDR3 bases are TGCAGCACGAGACTAGCGGGAGATCATACGCAGTATTTT.

This clone showed up just a few times. The chain links TRBV9 to TRBJ2-2; 15 nucleotides agree with TRBD2. The CDR3 runs to 16 residues. V shed 6 bases, J shed 8 bases, and the junction held 8 bases outside the gene matches. Per the germline V gene, CDR1 is SGDLS and CDR2 is YYNGEE. DNA of the CDR3: TGTGCCAGCAACCCCGGACTAGCGGGAGGGCTAGGGGAGCTGTTTTTT. Its protein is CASNPGLAGGLGELFF.

The gene calls are TRBV2 and TRBJ2-2; 11 nucleotides agree with TRBD1. Germline V lookup: CDR1 SNHLY, CDR2 FYNNEI. The CDR3 is made up of 15 amino acids. V lost 4 bases, J lost 4 bases, and 2 bases stayed unmatched. As DNA, the CDR3 is TGTGCCAGCAGTGTGGGGACAGGGGGCACCGGGGAGCTGTTTTTT. Residues: CASSVGTGGTGELFF. Variable domain in full (rest from reference TRBV2 and TRBJ2-2): EPEVTQTPSHQVTQMGQEVILRCVPISNHLYFYWYRQILGQKVEFLVSFYNNEISEKSEIFDDQFSVERPDGSNFTLKIRSTKLEDSAMYFCASSVGTGGTGELFFGEGSRLTVL.

The chain combines TRBV28 with TRBJ2-2; D perhaps matches TRBD2 (6 bases). The germline V gene encodes CDR1 MDHEN and CDR2 SYDVKM. The V gene lost 3 bases and the J gene lost 0 bases, with 11 bases spanning the gap. The CDR3 contains 16 residues. This CDR3 reads CASSFGGGANTGELFF. CDR3 coding DNA: TGTGCCAGCAGTTTTGGGGGAGGCGCGAACACCGGGGAGCTGTTTTTT.